One and the same sample provided the 18 T cell receptor beta chains below, sequenced in a study of blood T cell repertoires in COVID-19. Some clones are missing from TCRdb's copy, which holds only in-frame ones; the method was immunoSEQ multiplex PCR. The sample records 250,000 to 300,000 clones, 65% to 90% being singletons. Sequencing was performed on peripheral blood. These receptors came from a woman in her 70s with COVID-19, enrolled during active disease.

This sequence joins TRBV19 and TRBJ1-4; 7 nucleotides line up with TRBD1. With 5 bases clipped from V and 8 bases from J, the junction kept 8 bases outside the gene matches. This CDR3 region has 14 residues. Germline V gives CDR1 LNHDA, CDR2 SQIVND (reference sequence). The CDR3: CASSAPGGEEKLFF. The CDR3 DNA sequence: TGTGCCAGTAGTGCCCCAGGGGGTGAAGAAAAACTGTTTTTT.

J is TRBJ2-3 and V is TRBV7-2, with D maybe TRBD2 (7 bases). The CDR3 extends over 14 amino acids. V was cut by 2 bases and J by 8 bases, with 14 bases left in between. Germline CDR1 reads SGHTA; CDR2 reads FQGNSA. The CDR3 loop reads CASSLRGGEGTQYF. CDR3 DNA: TGTGCCAGCAGCTTACGCGGGGGCGAAGGTACGCAGTATTTT.

The chain links TRBV4-3 to TRBJ1-3; D is uncertain. V lost 2 bases and J 3 bases, leaving 11 bases between the germline ends. The CDR3 has 15 amino acids. Germline V gene data show CDR1 as LGHNA and CDR2 as YSLEER. The CDR3 bases are TGCGCCAGCAGCCAAACCCCGGGAGTTGGAAACACCATATATTTT. Its translation: CASSQTPGVGNTIYF.

Written as DNA, the CDR3 is TGTGCCAGCAGCCAAGGTGGGGGAGGGGAGGGACGCAATCAGCCCCAGCATTTT. This gives the protein CASSQGGGGEGRNQPQHF. The chain combines TRBV3-1 (or the pseudogene TRBV3-2) with TRBJ1-5; a possible D gene is TRBD1 (5 bases). V was cut by 1 base and J by 2 bases, with 18 bases left in between. The germline V gene has CDR1 LGHDT and CDR2 YNNKEL (reference sequence). The CDR3 loop spans 18 amino acids.

This chain uses TRBV24-1 with TRBJ1-5; D may be TRBD1 (6 bases). This CDR3 has 13 residues. V was trimmed by 5 bases and J by 6 bases, leaving 10 bases between them. Germline V gene data show CDR1 as KGHDR and CDR2 as SFDVKD. For the CDR3, the DNA is TGTGCCACCAGTGGGGGGCGCGGTCAGCCCCAGCATTTT. It encodes CATSGGRGQPQHF.

This chain joins TRBV6-5 and TRBJ1-1; 8 bases agree with TRBD1. The CDR3 is 13 residues long. V lost 6 bases and J lost 6; bases outside the gene matches: 6. Germline V gene data show CDR1 as MNHEY and CDR2 as SVGAGI. DNA for the CDR3: TGTGCCAGCAGCCGCAGGGGGCAGTCTGAAGCTTTCTTT. Protein sequence: CASSRRGQSEAFF.

Here the CDR3 DNA reads TGTGCCAGCAGTCCCTATACAGGGGGGATAAATTCACCCCTCCACTTT. Its protein product is CASSPYTGGINSPLHF. The chain joins TRBV27 to TRBJ1-6; the match to TRBD1 covers 8 bases. Germline CDR1 MNHEY, CDR2 SMNVEV (reference sequence). V dropped 5 bases and J dropped 7; count of bases not matched to a gene: 10. The CDR3 runs to 16 residues.

The CDR3 coding sequence is TGTGCCAGCAGCCACCAAGGGACTAGCGGGGGCGCGTGGGATACGCAGTATTTT. This gives the protein CASSHQGTSGGAWDTQYF. J is TRBJ2-3 and V is TRBV7-3, with 14 bases identical to TRBD2. V shed 5 bases, J shed 6 bases, and the junction held 13 bases outside the gene matches. Germline V lookup: CDR1 SGHTA, CDR2 FQGTGA. This CDR3 contains 18 residues.

V usage is TRBV4-3 and J usage is TRBJ2-3; D gene uncertain. Between the trimmed V and J ends, which lost 0 bases and 1 base, there was a span of 11 bases. CDR1 and CDR2 (germline): LGHNA, YSLEER. The CDR3 covers 16 residues. The CDR3 sequence is CASSQDRLGGTDTQYF. The CDR3 nucleotides are TGCGCCAGCAGCCAAGATCGGTTGGGCGGCACAGATACGCAGTATTTT.

The CDR3 loop is CASSSTVALYF. The CDR3 DNA follows: TGTGCCAGCAGCTCGACAGTCGCCCTATACTTC. The J gene is TRBJ2-7, the V gene TRBV11-2; TRBD1 might be the D (5 bases). This CDR3 is 11 amino acids long. Per germline, CDR1 SGHAT and CDR2 FQNNGV. V was clipped by 4 bases and J by 13 bases, with 14 bases between them.

This chain joins TRBV7-7 and TRBJ2-6; weak D call: TRBD2 (7 bases). The CDR3 contains 19 residues. The V and J ends lost 5 bases and 0 bases respectively, with 20 bases between them. Germline assignment: CDR1 SSHAT and CDR2 FNYEAQ (reference sequence). The CDR3 sequence is CASSAWPGGHRSGANVLTF. DNA of the CDR3: TGTGCCAGCAGCGCGTGGCCGGGGGGCCATCGCTCTGGGGCCAACGTCCTGACTTTC.

The rearrangement links TRBV7-9 to TRBJ2-2; 7 bases agree with TRBD2. The germline CDR1 and CDR2 sequences are SEHNR and FQNEAQ (reference sequence). This CDR3 spans 16 amino acids. The trim removed 5 bases at V and 2 bases at J, leaving 8 bases unmatched. The CDR3 DNA reads TGTGCCAGCAGCCCTCCTGGGGGGGGAAACACCGGGGAGCTGTTTTTT. Residues: CASSPPGGGNTGELFF.

The V and J genes are TRBV6-5 and TRBJ2-7, with 8 bases lining up with TRBD2. V lost 5 bases, J lost 5 bases, and 5 bases stayed unmatched. The CDR3 sequence is 13 residues long. The germline gives CDR1 MNHEY, CDR2 SVGAGI. The CDR3 coding sequence is TGTGCCAGCAGTCCACCGGGGGGGGACGAGCAGTACTTC. Its protein product is CASSPPGGDEQYF.

The chain is built from TRBV3-1 (or the pseudogene TRBV3-2) and TRBJ2-1; D possibly corresponds to TRBD2 (7 bases). This CDR3 region has 15 residues. V shed 7 bases and J shed 2 bases, with 15 bases lying between them. CDR1 and CDR2 (germline): LGHDT, YNNKEL (reference sequence). This chain's CDR3 is CASTIGGGPYNEQFF. CDR3 nucleotide sequence: TGTGCCAGCACCATAGGGGGGGGGCCCTACAATGAGCAGTTCTTC.

The V call is TRBV5-6, the J call TRBJ2-2; D ambiguous. Germline values: CDR1 SGHDT, CDR2 YYEEEE. Trimming left V 5 bases short and J 1 base short, with 12 bases between. The CDR3 has 15 residues. The CDR3 sequence: CASSRGVQNTGELFF. Written as DNA, the CDR3 is TGTGCCAGCAGTAGAGGCGTCCAGAACACCGGGGAGCTGTTTTTT.

This chain joins TRBV4-3 and TRBJ1-2; a possible D gene is TRBD1 (5 bases). Trimming left V 4 bases short and J 8 bases short, with 20 bases between. There are 15 residues in the CDR3. Germline assignment: CDR1 LGHNA and CDR2 YSLEER. The CDR3 DNA reads TGCGCCAGCAGCCCCAGGGCGGAACTATCCGGCGGCTACACCTTC. Its protein product is CASSPRAELSGGYTF.

This chain uses TRBV5-1 with TRBJ1-2; the match to TRBD1 covers 10 bases. Germline assignment: CDR1 SGHRS and CDR2 YFSETQ. This CDR3 contains 15 residues. The V and J ends lost 5 bases and 4 bases, in that order; junction bases with no gene match: 8. CDR3 in DNA: TGCGCCAGCAGTTCTACGCGGGACAGGGGCTATGGCTACACCTTC. It translates to CASSSTRDRGYGYTF.

This chain's CDR3 is CASSMWGQGNSPLHF. DNA of the CDR3: TGTGCCAGTAGTATGTGGGGACAGGGAAATTCACCCCTCCACTTT. V usage is TRBV19 and J usage is TRBJ1-6; 9 nucleotides match TRBD1. The germline V gene has CDR1 LNHDA and CDR2 SQIVND (reference sequence). The CDR3 length is 15 residues. V shed 3 bases, J shed 7 bases, and the junction held 4 bases outside the gene matches.